Presented here are 10 T cell receptor beta chains from one specimen sequenced in a study of identical twins (dated by TCRdb to 2016 to 2018). Library prep was done by 5' RACE. Sequencing instrument: Illumina HiSeq 2000. The public reads were reanalyzed by TCRdb: fastp trimming at Q25, MiXCR alignment, in-frame beta chains only. All rows with the same CDR3 protein become a single entry with the most common DNA and genes. This sample has 1.5 million to 2 million distinct CDR3 sequences in its table, and roughly 35% of those were observed once. The ten largest clonotypes hold over 0.25% of the sample. Sequencing was performed on cord blood. These receptors came from a newborn girl in good health.

The rearrangement uses TRBV4-1 and TRBJ2-7, with TRBD1 matching over 8 bases. This CDR3 contains 15 residues. V trimming: 4 bases; J trimming: 2 bases; junction bases outside the gene matches: 7. Germline V gene sequence: CDR1 MGHRA, CDR2 YSYEKL. DNA for the CDR3: TGCGCCAGCAGCCTTCTGACAGGGGCCGCCTACGAGCAGTACTTC. Translated: CASSLLTGAAYEQYF.

This clonotype was seen only a few times. The chain couples TRBV4-1 to TRBJ1-4, with 7 bases lining up with TRBD1. The J segment lost 7 bases and the V segment lost 1 base, leaving 3 bases of the junction unmatched. This CDR3 has 14 residues. Germline V gene data show CDR1 as MGHRA and CDR2 as YSYEKL. CDR3 coding DNA: TGCGCCAGCAGCCAAGTCGGACAGGTTGAAAAACTGTTTTTT. It translates to CASSQVGQVEKLFF.

This clonotype was seen at least ten times. The DNA for the CDR3 is TGCAGTGCTAGCCCTAGTTCGGGTAATGAGCAGTTCTTC. Encoded protein: CSASPSSGNEQFF. This chain uses TRBV20-1 with TRBJ2-1; D gene ambiguous. CDR3 length equals 13 residues. V was cut by 3 bases and J by 7 bases, with 13 bases left in between. Germline lookup yields CDR1 DFQATT and CDR2 SNEGSKA (reference sequence).

V is TRBV12-3 or TRBV12-4 and J is TRBJ2-1, with a weak D call TRBD2 (5 bases). Trimming took 6 bases from V and 0 from J, leaving 12 bases between them. This CDR3 has 15 amino acids. The chain's CDR3 is CASSPDYSSYNEQFF. The CDR3 bases are TGTGCCAGCAGCCCTGACTATAGCTCCTACAATGAGCAGTTCTTC.

The chain recombines TRBV20-1 with TRBJ2-7; 7 positions agree with TRBD2. The CDR3 totals 15 residues. With 6 bases clipped from V and 6 bases from J, the junction kept 17 bases outside the gene matches. From germline, CDR1 is DFQATT and CDR2 SNEGSKA (reference sequence). CDR3 amino acids: CSAIKTSWTPIEQYF. The CDR3 DNA is TGCAGTGCAATTAAGACTAGCTGGACCCCGATCGAGCAGTACTTC.

This clonotype turned up a few times. This chain uses TRBV6-6 with TRBJ2-1; 8 bases are shared with TRBD2. V lost 2 bases, J lost 8 bases, and 8 bases stayed unmatched. CDR1 is MNHNY and CDR2 is SVGAGI in the germline V gene (reference sequence). This CDR3 is 15 amino acids long. Here the CDR3 reads CASSYNRGGTDEQFF. The CDR3 DNA reads TGTGCCAGCAGTTACAATCGGGGGGGCACGGATGAGCAGTTCTTC.

V usage is TRBV20-1 and J usage is TRBJ2-7; perhaps D is TRBD1 or TRBD2 (5 bases each). In germline, CDR1 is DFQATT, CDR2 SNEGSKA (reference sequence). V was clipped by 5 bases and J by 0 bases, with 14 bases between them. CDR3 length: 14 residues. The CDR3 sequence: CSAHPGRTSYEQYF. CDR3 nucleotide sequence: TGCAGTGCTCACCCGGGACGGACCTCCTACGAGCAGTACTTC.

This chain uses TRBV28 with TRBJ2-1, with TRBD1 matching 12 bases. This CDR3 is built from 16 residues. The V and J ends lost 3 bases and 9 bases, in that order; junction bases with no gene match: 9. From germline, CDR1 is MDHEN and CDR2 SYDVKM. Here the CDR3 reads CASSLIGTGGFSEQFF. CDR3 sequence (DNA): TGTGCCAGCAGTTTGATCGGGACAGGGGGCTTCAGTGAGCAGTTCTTC.

The chain recombines TRBV7-2 with TRBJ2-7, with D maybe TRBD1 (5 bases). Trimming cost V 5 bases and J 0 bases, with 14 bases left between them. The CDR3 has 15 residues. Germline loops: CDR1 SGHTA, CDR2 FQGNSA. The CDR3 DNA is TGTGCCAGCAGCAGACAGCCTCTTAGCTCCTACGAGCAGTACTTC. Encoded protein: CASSRQPLSSYEQYF.

The V gene is TRBV19, the J gene TRBJ1-5; D unclear. The CDR3 sequence is 13 residues long. Germline lookup yields CDR1 LNHDA and CDR2 SQIVND (reference sequence). V lost 11 bases to trimming and J lost 2 bases, with 13 bases between them. The CDR3 spells CACRGFRNQPQHF. DNA of the CDR3: TGTGCCTGCCGGGGATTTCGCAATCAGCCCCAGCATTTT.